These 23 T cell receptor beta chains were sequenced from one sample in a study of CD8+CD57+ T cells in acquired aplastic anemia. Genomic DNA, serving as template, underwent TCR beta VDJ and CDR3 profiling. One entry per CDR3 protein, called by TCRdb with MiXCR from the reads. The repertoire holds approximately 80,000 distinct CDR3 sequences, with 55% to 75% as singletons. Patients chosen for sequencing had shown CD8+CD57+ cell expansion by flow cytometry. The specimen was sorted CD4+, CD8+, or CD8+CD57+ T cells (not recorded which) from PBMCs. The receptors were sampled from a human donor with aplastic anemia.

This clonotype was seen many times. The J gene is TRBJ2-7, the V gene TRBV7-3; 9 bases agree with TRBD1. The CDR3 is made up of 13 amino acids. With 5 bases clipped from V and 6 bases from J, the junction kept 5 bases outside the gene matches. Per germline, CDR1 SGHTA and CDR2 FQGTGA. Written as DNA, the CDR3 is TGTGCCAGCAGCGGTGGACAGGGGACCGAGCAGTACTTC. As protein: CASSGGQGTEQYF.

The V gene is TRBV24-1, the J gene TRBJ1-4, with D maybe TRBD1 (6 bases). V lost 6 bases and J 5 bases, leaving 9 bases between the germline ends. The germline V gene has CDR1 KGHDR and CDR2 SFDVKD. The CDR3 loop spans 13 amino acids. CDR3 protein: CATSSQGNEKLFF. Written as DNA, the CDR3 is TGTGCCACCAGTTCCCAGGGGAATGAAAAACTGTTTTTT.

This clonotype was observed a few times. This CDR3 reads CASSGDRVEELFF. CDR3 bases: TGTGCCAGCAGCGGTGACAGGGTGGAGGAGCTGTTTTTT. J is TRBJ2-2 and V is TRBV7-9; 7 positions agree with TRBD1. The CDR3 contains 13 residues. Unmatched junction bases numbered 7, after V lost 5 bases and J lost 10 bases. Germline V lookup: CDR1 SEHNR, CDR2 FQNEAQ (reference sequence).

The chain employs TRBV10-3 and TRBJ1-5, with TRBD1 matching 7 bases. The CDR3 has 14 amino acids. The ends lost 6 bases at V and 3 bases at J; junction bases unmatched: 5. Germline loops: CDR1 ENHRY, CDR2 SYGVKD. This chain's CDR3 is CAISQDRINQPQHF. In nucleotides, the CDR3 is TGTGCCATCAGCCAGGACAGGATCAATCAGCCCCAGCATTTT.

The chain combines TRBV9 with TRBJ1-6; D may be TRBD1 (5 bases). The germline gives CDR1 SGDLS, CDR2 YYNGEE. The CDR3 loop spans 16 amino acids. Trimming cost V 3 bases and J 6 bases, with 16 bases left between them. DNA of the CDR3: TGTGCCAGCAGCGCCCGCCGTGGGGGAGGTAATTCACCCCTCCACTTT. Its protein product is CASSARRGGGNSPLHF.

On this clonotype itself: A read error may be the cause here, since a much bigger clone is one base away. V is TRBV12-3 or TRBV12-4 and J is TRBJ2-7; 9 bases match TRBD2. This CDR3 region has 15 residues. Trimming took 5 bases from V and 7 from J; bases not matched to a gene: 12. The CDR3 reads CASSLPTSGDNEQYF. The CDR3 DNA follows: TGTGCCAGCAGTCTGCCGACTAGCGGAGACAATGAGCAGTACTTC.

This clonotype was detected only a few times. Germline is not matched at one junction end, which may reflect a read error. V gene TRBV10-3 combines with J gene TRBJ2-3, with D maybe TRBD2 (7 bases). Germline CDR1 is ENHRY and CDR2 is SYGVKD. This CDR3 spans 13 amino acids. CDR3 sequence reads: CASSGGATDTQYF. CDR3 sequence (DNA): TGTGCCAGCAGTGGGGGGGCCACAGATACGCAGTATTTT.

The CDR3 nucleotides read TGCGCCAGCAGCTGGGGGACAGGGAAGGATGGCTACACCTTC. Its translation: CASSWGTGKDGYTF. This chain links TRBV5-1 with TRBJ1-2; 9 bases match TRBD1. Germline V CDR1 and CDR2: SGHRS, YFSETQ. V shed 3 bases and J 6 bases; nucleotides not matched to a gene: 6. The CDR3 is made up of 14 amino acids.

The chain has TRBV20-1 and TRBJ2-3, with 7 bases identical to TRBD1. The V and J ends lost 0 bases and 4 bases, in that order; junction bases with no gene match: 10. The CDR3 spans 16 residues. From germline, CDR1 is DFQATT and CDR2 SNEGSKA (reference sequence). Here the CDR3 reads CSAREAGQAGADTQYF. The CDR3 DNA is TGCAGTGCTAGAGAAGCCGGACAGGCCGGGGCAGATACGCAGTATTTT.

The chain uses TRBV12-3 or TRBV12-4 and TRBJ1-5; the D is unclear. The CDR3 spans 15 residues. Trimming stripped 3 bases from V and 1 base from J, with 10 bases between. The CDR3 coding sequence is TGTGCCAGCAGTTTCGAGAGGAGAAGCAATCAGCCCCAGCATTTT. Protein product: CASSFERRSNQPQHF.

There are many counts of this clonotype. V is TRBV28 and J is TRBJ2-1; weak D call: TRBD1 (6 bases). This CDR3 comprises 13 residues. CDR1 is MDHEN, CDR2 SYDVKM, per germline. The V end was cut by 2 bases, the J end by 7 bases, with 9 bases between. CDR3 in DNA: TGTGCCAGCAGTTTAGCCGGACAGAATGAGCAGTTCTTC. It encodes CASSLAGQNEQFF.

V and J are TRBV7-2 and TRBJ2-3; D is unclear. Looked up from germline, CDR1 is SGHTA and CDR2 is FQGNSA. This CDR3 region has 13 residues. Trimming removed 5 bases at V and 2 bases at J, with 8 bases between. CDR3 in amino acids: CASSVDNTDTQYF. The CDR3 bases are TGTGCCAGCAGCGTGGATAACACAGATACGCAGTATTTT.

This rearrangement joins TRBV25-1 to TRBJ2-7; D may correspond to TRBD1 or TRBD2 (6 bases each). The CDR3 sequence is 16 residues long. Germline V gene data show CDR1 as MGHDK and CDR2 as SYGVNS. With 7 bases removed from V and 5 bases from J, the gap between germline ends came to 24 bases. For the CDR3, the DNA is TGTGCCAGCACCGAAGGAGCCGGGGGCGCTTTGGACGAGCAGTACTTC. Protein sequence: CASTEGAGGALDEQYF.

V gene TRBV20-1 combines with J gene TRBJ1-4; tentatively, D is TRBD1 (5 bases). Germline loops: CDR1 DFQATT, CDR2 SNEGSKA (reference sequence). V lost 4 bases to trimming and J lost 8 bases, with 11 bases between them. This CDR3 is built from 12 residues. CDR3 coding DNA: TGCAGTGCTACAGGGCCCTGGGAAAAACTGTTTTTT. Residues: CSATGPWEKLFF.

This chain joins TRBV19 and TRBJ2-7, with TRBD1 identical over 9 bases. The ends lost 6 bases at V and 3 bases at J; junction bases unmatched: 3. CDR3 length equals 13 residues. The germline V gene encodes CDR1 LNHDA and CDR2 SQIVND (reference sequence). The DNA of the CDR3 is TGTGCCAGTAGGGGACAGGGTAACTACGAGCAGTACTTC. This translates into CASRGQGNYEQYF.

This clonotype was observed a few times. The V gene is TRBV2, the J gene TRBJ2-7; weak D call: TRBD1 (6 bases). Germline-derived CDR1 and CDR2 are SNHLY and FYNNEI. This CDR3 has 12 amino acids. Trimming removed 6 bases at V and 6 bases at J, with 12 bases between. This chain's CDR3 is CASRWTVGEQYF. The CDR3 nucleotides are TGTGCCAGCAGGTGGACAGTGGGCGAGCAGTACTTC.

This clonotype has more than one count but fewer than ten. The CDR3 sequence is CATSRGRDNSYEQYF. In DNA form, the CDR3 reads TGTGCCACCAGCAGAGGTAGGGACAACTCCTACGAGCAGTACTTC. This sequence joins TRBV15 and TRBJ2-7; weak D call: TRBD1 (6 bases). V was trimmed by 1 base and J by 0 bases, leaving 10 bases between them. The CDR3 is made up of 15 amino acids. Germline CDR1 and CDR2: LNHNV and YYDKDF (reference sequence). Filled out from reference TRBV15 and TRBJ2-7, the complete variable domain reads DAMVIQNPRYQVTQFGKPVTLSCSQTLNHNVMYWYQQKSSQAPKLLFHYYDKDFNNEADTPDNFQSRRPNTSFCFLDIRSPGLGDTAMYLCATSRGRDNSYEQYFGPGTRLTVT.

CDR3 amino acids: CATSDYRDTQYF. CDR3 nucleotide sequence: TGTGCCACCAGTGATTATAGAGATACGCAGTATTTT. The rearrangement links TRBV24-1 to TRBJ2-3; D gene unclear. Trimming left V 2 bases short and J 5 bases short, with 4 bases between. The CDR3 has 12 residues. Germline CDR1 reads KGHDR; CDR2 reads SFDVKD.

The genes are TRBV7-8 and TRBJ1-5, with a weak D call TRBD1 (6 bases). In germline, CDR1 is SGHVS, CDR2 FQNEAQ. Trimming stripped 3 bases from V and 1 base from J, with 10 bases between. The CDR3 extends over 15 amino acids. The CDR3 DNA reads TGTGCCAGCAGCTTTTACAGGGTGAGCAATCAGCCCCAGCATTTT. Amino acid sequence: CASSFYRVSNQPQHF.

This clonotype has a handful of counts. The genes are TRBV10-3 and TRBJ1-6, with TRBD1 identical over 11 bases. CDR1 is ENHRY, CDR2 SYGVKD, per germline. V was clipped by 4 bases and J by 4 bases; unmatched bases: 3. This CDR3 spans 16 amino acids. This CDR3 is CAISAGTGGYNSPLHF. The CDR3 DNA follows: TGTGCCATCAGTGCCGGGACAGGGGGATATAATTCACCCCTCCACTTT.

This clonotype turned up a few times. V usage is TRBV7-9 and J usage is TRBJ1-1; unclear D gene. The CDR3 spans 14 residues. Germline-derived CDR1 and CDR2 are SEHNR and FQNEAQ (reference sequence). The V and J ends lost 4 bases and 5 bases respectively, with 14 bases between them. In DNA, the CDR3 is TGTGCCAGCAGCTACCTAGACACGGAGACTGAAGCTTTCTTT. It encodes CASSYLDTETEAFF.

The sample holds a few counts of this clonotype. The chain recombines TRBV12-3 or TRBV12-4 with TRBJ2-7; 7 bases are shared with TRBD1. The CDR3 has 14 residues. The V segment lost 5 bases and the J segment 4 bases; nucleotides outside the gene matches: 8. The CDR3 loop reads CASSTQGLQYEQYF. In DNA, the CDR3 is TGTGCCAGCAGTACACAGGGGCTACAATACGAGCAGTACTTC.

This clonotype was observed at least ten times. J is TRBJ2-7 and V is TRBV7-9; TRBD1 agrees at 7 bases. The CDR3 covers 13 residues. The germline V gene encodes CDR1 SEHNR and CDR2 FQNEAQ (reference sequence). The trim removed 5 bases at V and 1 base at J, leaving 2 bases unmatched. The CDR3 protein is CASSEGQSYEQYF. In DNA form, the CDR3 reads TGTGCCAGCAGCGAGGGACAGTCCTACGAGCAGTACTTC.